This T cell receptor (beta chain) was captured in a study of blood T cell repertoires in COVID-19. The CDR3 is 16 amino acids. The V gene end was trimmed by 6 bases and the J gene end by 7 bases; junction bases not matched to a gene: 9. The germline V gene encodes CDR1 LGHDT and CDR2 YNNKEL (reference sequence). Sequenced by immunoSEQ multiplex PCR; TCRdb stores in-frame clones only, minus some. The sample lists 20,000 to 30,000 clones; about 94% were seen once. Specimen: peripheral blood. V is TRBV3-1 (or the pseudogene TRBV3-2) and J is TRBJ2-2; 12 bases map to TRBD2. This sequence originates from a human donor with active COVID-19. The donor label of this sample is uncertain. The DNA of the CDR3 is TGTGCCAGCAGACAGACTAGCGGGAGAGAGAACGGGGAGCTGTTTTTT. It is translated as CASRQTSGRENGELFF.